Listed below are T cell receptor beta chains from one sample, sequenced in a study of response to subunit inactivated influenza vaccine. TCRdb reanalysed the RT-PCR reads using MiXCR and keeps one entry per CDR3 protein. The table records under 200,000 distinct CDR3 sequences, about 11% of them present only once. This material consisted of CD8+ T cells sorted from PBMCs, taken less than 30 months after vaccination. These TCRs come from a man in his fifties or sixties who received an inactivated influenza vaccine. Each CDR3 is given without its conserved first and last residue. The order of the fields is J gene, V gene, CDR3 protein.

>TRBJ2-3|TRBV9
ASSPRLAGDTQY
>TRBJ2-7|TRBV2
ASSETGAIAYEQY
>TRBJ1-1|TRBV7-6
ASSLASWTVNTEAF
>TRBJ1-1|TRBV5-1
ASSLTGGYTEAF
>TRBJ2-7|TRBV5-1
ASSLGGGRGYEQY
>TRBJ2-3|TRBV7-2
ASSATSQGATDTQY
>TRBJ2-1|TRBV29-1
SVEDFLGGSYNEQF
>TRBJ1-3|TRBV11-2
ASSFGYRGNTIY
>TRBJ2-5|TRBV12-2
ASRFSPLRETQY
>TRBJ2-1|TRBV11-1
ASSLASAGSLGTNEQF
>TRBJ2-5|TRBV6-5
ASSYSTPQETQY
>TRBJ2-7|TRBV28
ASSIDRGEQY
>TRBJ2-7|TRBV2
ASSAGGSRSYEQY
>TRBJ2-3|TRBV7-9
ASSFPTSGTSTDTQY
>TRBJ2-1|TRBV27
ASSLTSPASTRYNEQF
>TRBJ2-1|TRBV19
ASSIVGGEVSYNEQF